The 29 T cell receptor beta chains reported below all come from one sample, sequenced in a study of OX40 agonist ivuxolimab in advanced cancers. The method was immunoSEQ multiplex PCR; TCRdb's version includes in-frame clones alone and lacks a portion of them. Here the sample spans about 79,000 clones, approximately 80% being singletons. The sequenced sample was CD4+ or CD8+ T cells sorted from blood, obtained in a trial of the OX40 agonist ivuxolimab. The receptors derive from an adult with an advanced solid tumor such as melanoma, head and neck, liver or kidney cancer.

This chain links TRBV7-9 with TRBJ2-1; D tentatively fits TRBD1 or TRBD2 (6 bases each). The germline CDR1 and CDR2 sequences are SEHNR and FQNEAQ (reference sequence). The ends were cut back, 0 bases at V and 7 bases at J, with 25 bases in the middle. The CDR3 has 19 residues. The CDR3 nucleotides are TGTGCCAGCAGCTTAGCGCGGTCCGCAAGGGGGGCTATCTTAAATGAGCAGTTCTTC. It translates to CASSLARSARGAILNEQFF.

The chain joins TRBV28 to TRBJ1-5; no reliable D call. V lost 6 bases and J 0 bases, leaving 18 bases between the germline ends. Looked up from germline, CDR1 is MDHEN and CDR2 is SYDVKM. This CDR3 has 17 residues. CDR3 in amino acids: CASSTPGLQLSNQPQHF. CDR3 in DNA: TGTGCCAGCAGCACCCCAGGCCTACAGCTTAGCAATCAGCCCCAGCATTTT. The variable domain in full, with the rest retrieved from reference TRBV28 and TRBJ1-5, is DVKVTQSSRYLVKRTGEKVFLECVQDMDHENMFWYRQDPGLGLRLIYFSYDVKMKEKGDIPEGYSVSREKKERFSLILESASTNQTSMYLCASSTPGLQLSNQPQHFGDGTRLSIL.

The CDR3 nucleotides read TGTGCCAGCAGCTCAATGGGGGGGTCCTACAATGAGCAGTTCTTC. It is translated as CASSSMGGSYNEQFF. V usage is TRBV5-5 and J usage is TRBJ2-1, with 7 bases fitting TRBD2. After removal of 3 bases from V and 1 base from J, the junction contained 4 bases not matched to a gene. The CDR3 has 15 residues. Per germline, CDR1 SGHKS and CDR2 YYEKEE (reference sequence).

The chain is built from TRBV4-3 and TRBJ2-2; the D gene could be TRBD1 or TRBD2 (5 bases each). Germline values: CDR1 LGHNA, CDR2 YSLEER. CDR3 size: 16 residues. The V end lost 6 bases, the J end lost 7 bases, and 21 bases lay between the germline ends. This chain's CDR3 is CASRAHYTGTGGELFF. The CDR3 DNA is TGCGCCAGCAGGGCTCACTATACTGGGACCGGCGGGGAGCTGTTTTTT.

V and J are TRBV6-6 and TRBJ1-1, with D perhaps TRBD1 (6 bases). CDR3 length equals 14 residues. V was clipped by 2 bases and J by 1 base, with 8 bases between them. CDR1 MNHNY and CDR2 SVGAGI come from the germline V gene (reference sequence). The CDR3 here is CASSYPGQNTEAFF. The CDR3 DNA is TGTGCCAGCAGTTACCCGGGACAGAACACTGAAGCTTTCTTT.

This clone came up once. The CDR3 sequence is CASRNGPSSYNEQFF. In DNA, the CDR3 is TGTGCCAGCAGGAATGGCCCGAGCTCCTACAATGAGCAGTTCTTC. V usage is TRBV5-6 and J usage is TRBJ2-1, with D unclear. Germline assignment: CDR1 SGHDT and CDR2 YYEEEE. The CDR3 loop spans 15 amino acids. V was pared by 5 bases and J by 0 bases, with 12 bases between.

The chain recombines TRBV5-1 with TRBJ1-1; D is undetermined. Germline-derived CDR1 and CDR2 are SGHRS and YFSETQ. The length of the CDR3 is 13 residues. Trimming took off 4 bases at V and 2 bases at J, with 9 bases between the two ends. The CDR3 bases are TGCGCCAGCAGCCGCCAGGTAAACACTGAAGCTTTCTTT. Protein product: CASSRQVNTEAFF.

The chain combines TRBV2 with TRBJ2-7; the match to TRBD1 covers 11 bases. J lost 6 bases, V lost 4 bases, and 14 bases had no gene match. Germline V gene data show CDR1 as SNHLY and CDR2 as FYNNEI. This CDR3 is 17 amino acids long. The CDR3 loop reads CASSVPREGTGGIEQYF. For the CDR3, the DNA is TGTGCCAGCAGTGTCCCTAGGGAGGGGACAGGGGGTATCGAGCAGTACTTC.

V usage is TRBV4-3 and J usage is TRBJ1-1; 10 bases are shared with TRBD1. J was trimmed by 4 bases and V by 5 bases; bases with no gene match: 4. CDR1 is LGHNA and CDR2 is YSLEER in the germline V gene. The CDR3 is made up of 14 amino acids. The CDR3 bases are TGCGCCAGCAGCTGGGGACAGGGGAGCACTGAAGCTTTCTTT. Translating it yields CASSWGQGSTEAFF.

The rearrangement uses TRBV5-1 and TRBJ2-7; 8 nucleotides align to TRBD1. CDR1 and CDR2 (germline): SGHRS, YFSETQ. V lost 7 bases and J lost 3; bases outside the gene matches: 9. This CDR3 comprises 14 residues. In DNA form, the CDR3 reads TGCGCCAGCTCCAGACAGGGACAGGACTACGAGCAGTACTTC. Its protein is CASSRQGQDYEQYF.

The V and J genes are TRBV6-1 and TRBJ2-5; 9 bases match TRBD2. The CDR3 has 15 amino acids. CDR1 MNHNS and CDR2 SASEGT come from the germline V gene. Trimming took 2 bases from V and 6 from J; bases not matched to a gene: 7. The CDR3, as DNA: TGTGCCAGCAGTGAACTGGCGGGGGGGGTCAAGACCCAGTACTTC. Translating gives CASSELAGGVKTQYF.

In this sample, this clone turned up once. This rearrangement joins TRBV5-1 to TRBJ1-3; D unresolved. The germline V gene encodes CDR1 SGHRS and CDR2 YFSETQ. The ends were cut back, 1 base at V and 0 bases at J, with 5 bases in the middle. CDR3 length: 14 amino acids. Here the CDR3 DNA reads TGCGCCAGCAGCTTGCAGGACTCTGGAAACACCATATATTTT. Translated: CASSLQDSGNTIYF.

This clone was seen just once. This chain connects TRBV6-1 to TRBJ2-1; TRBD1 agrees at 7 bases. Trimming at V came to 5 bases and at J to 7 bases, leaving 2 bases not matched to a gene. The CDR3 runs 12 residues. Germline values: CDR1 MNHNS, CDR2 SASEGT. The CDR3 here is CASSKQGNEQFF. As DNA, the CDR3 is TGTGCCAGCAGTAAACAGGGGAATGAGCAGTTCTTC.

This chain joins TRBV7-3 and TRBJ2-1, with D possibly being TRBD2 (6 bases). The V end lost 4 bases, the J end lost 1 base, and 8 bases lay between the germline ends. The CDR3 loop spans 14 amino acids. Germline CDR1 and CDR2: SGHTA and FQGTGA. CDR3 amino acids: CASSSGTSYNEQFF. Here the CDR3 DNA reads TGTGCCAGCAGCTCCGGGACTTCCTACAATGAGCAGTTCTTC.

The chain recombines TRBV7-2 with TRBJ2-2; D is uncertain. This CDR3 has 13 amino acids. Germline CDR1 is SGHTA and CDR2 is FQGNSA. Between the trimmed V and J ends, which lost 1 base and 9 bases, there was a span of 9 bases. This CDR3 reads CASSLGIRRELFF. DNA of the CDR3: TGTGCCAGCAGCTTAGGAATCCGTAGGGAGCTGTTTTTT.

The J gene is TRBJ2-5, the V gene TRBV19, with D maybe TRBD1 (6 bases). Germline V gene data show CDR1 as LNHDA and CDR2 as SQIVND (reference sequence). CDR3 length: 12 residues. V was shortened by 6 bases and J by 5 bases, with 10 bases between the two germline ends. This chain's CDR3 is CASSTTGETQYF. The CDR3, as DNA: TGTGCCAGTAGCACAACAGGGGAGACCCAGTACTTC.

The chain links TRBV28 to TRBJ2-3, with 12 bases lining up with TRBD2. The CDR3 length is 18 residues. After removal of 5 bases from V and 2 bases from J, the junction contained 11 bases not matched to a gene. Per the germline V gene, CDR1 is MDHEN and CDR2 is SYDVKM. The CDR3: CASSIIHTSGGTTDTQYF. The CDR3 coding sequence is TGTGCCAGCAGTATCATTCATACTAGCGGGGGGACCACAGATACGCAGTATTTT. Complete variable domain (other parts from reference TRBV28 and TRBJ2-3): DVKVTQSSRYLVKRTGEKVFLECVQDMDHENMFWYRQDPGLGLRLIYFSYDVKMKEKGDIPEGYSVSREKKERFSLILESASTNQTSMYLCASSIIHTSGGTTDTQYFGPGTRLTVL.

In DNA form, the CDR3 reads TGTGCCAGCAGCTCCTCTCTACTAGCGGGAGTTCTTGAGCAGTTCTTC. Translated, it gives CASSSSLLAGVLEQFF. The rearrangement joins TRBV7-9 to TRBJ2-1; TRBD2 aligns across 11 bases. Germline V gives CDR1 SEHNR, CDR2 FQNEAQ (reference sequence). The length of the CDR3 is 16 residues. V lost 4 bases and J lost 9; bases outside the gene matches: 11.

Concerning this clone: An end of the junction differs from the germline gene, which may be a read error. V usage is TRBV2 and J usage is TRBJ2-7; D possibly uses TRBD1 or TRBD2 (6 bases each). There are 13 residues in the CDR3. CDR1 and CDR2 (germline): SNHLY, FYNNEI. The CDR3: CASREEGGGEQYF. Written as DNA, the CDR3 is TGTGCCAGCAGGGAAGAGGGGGGCGGGGAGCAGTACTTC.

The chain links TRBV19 to TRBJ1-1; the D gene is possibly TRBD1 (5 bases). Trimming took 8 bases from V and 4 from J, leaving 14 bases between them. The germline CDR1 and CDR2 sequences are LNHDA and SQIVND (reference sequence). CDR3 length equals 13 residues. CDR3: CASEEGQGTEAFF. The CDR3, as DNA: TGTGCCAGTGAGGAGGGGCAGGGCACTGAAGCTTTCTTT.

J is TRBJ2-5 and V is TRBV10-3; D is possibly TRBD1 (6 bases). The CDR3 contains 14 residues. Germline CDR1 is ENHRY and CDR2 is SYGVKD. The V and J ends lost 3 bases and 4 bases respectively, with 12 bases between them. The CDR3 is CAISDMGALETQYF. CDR3 coding DNA: TGTGCCATCAGTGACATGGGGGCATTAGAGACCCAGTACTTC.

The rearrangement links TRBV7-9 to TRBJ2-3; D may be TRBD2 (6 bases). The CDR3 consists of 15 residues. V was clipped by 6 bases and J by 0 bases, with 13 bases between them. From germline, CDR1 is SEHNR and CDR2 FQNEAQ (reference sequence). CDR3 DNA: TGTGCCAGCAGTCAGGGTAGCGGAAGCACAGATACGCAGTATTTT. Encoded protein: CASSQGSGSTDTQYF.

This chain joins TRBV27 and TRBJ1-3, with TRBD1 identical over 7 bases. Germline-derived CDR1 and CDR2 are MNHEY and SMNVEV (reference sequence). The CDR3 runs 15 residues. J lost 0 bases, V lost 6 bases, and 5 bases had no gene match. The CDR3 nucleotides read TGTGCCAGCAGGCGACAGGGCCTCTCTGGAAACACCATATATTTT. It translates to CASRRQGLSGNTIYF.

This rearrangement joins TRBV7-9 to TRBJ1-6, with D possibly TRBD1 on 6 matching bases. Germline V gene sequence: CDR1 SEHNR, CDR2 FQNEAQ (reference sequence). Trimming shortened V by 4 bases and J by 10 bases, and 14 bases separated the two germline ends. The CDR3 covers 14 residues. The CDR3 spells CASSWGRGNSPLHF. The DNA for the CDR3 is TGTGCCAGCAGCTGGGGCAGGGGTAACTCACCCCTCCACTTT. The full variable domain, with the rest looked up from reference TRBV7-9 and TRBJ1-6, is DTGVSQNPRHKITKRGQNVTFRCDPISEHNRLYWYRQTLGQGPEFLTYFQNEAQLEKSRLLSDRFSAERPKGSFSTLEIQRTEQGDSAMYLCASSWGRGNSPLHFGNGTRLTVT.

The chain joins TRBV19 to TRBJ2-5; 10 bases align to TRBD2. The CDR3 contains 15 residues. Germline values: CDR1 LNHDA, CDR2 SQIVND (reference sequence). Trimming at V came to 7 bases and at J to 5 bases, leaving 10 bases not matched to a gene. The CDR3 nucleotides read TGTGCCAGTACCGGTTCTAGCGGGGGATTTGAGACCCAGTACTTC. Its translation: CASTGSSGGFETQYF.

This clone appeared a few times. The rearrangement links TRBV25-1 to TRBJ1-1; 8 positions match TRBD1. V was clipped by 5 bases and J by 1 base; unmatched bases: 6. CDR1 is MGHDK, CDR2 SYGVNS, per germline. This CDR3 spans 15 amino acids. Here the CDR3 DNA reads TGTGCCAGCAGTAGCCAGGGGGCAAAGAACACTGAAGCTTTCTTT. It specifies CASSSQGAKNTEAFF.

This chain joins TRBV29-1 and TRBJ1-1; no firm D call. Per the germline V gene, CDR1 is SQVTM and CDR2 is ANQGSEA. This CDR3 is 14 amino acids long. The V end lost 7 bases, the J end lost 2 bases, and 17 bases lay between the germline ends. The CDR3 nucleotides read TGCAGCGCAGGAGGGAATTGGGGAAACACTGAAGCTTTCTTT. Amino acid sequence: CSAGGNWGNTEAFF.

The V call is TRBV6-5, the J call TRBJ2-4; D is unresolved. The CDR3 runs 15 residues. Germline V lookup: CDR1 MNHEY, CDR2 SVGAGI. Trimming removed 5 bases at V and 2 bases at J, with 13 bases between. CDR3 DNA sequence: TGTGCCAGCAGTGTGGCACAGTCAACCAAAAACATTCAGTACTTC. Translated, it gives CASSVAQSTKNIQYF.

The rearrangement uses TRBV4-3 and TRBJ1-2; the match to TRBD1 covers 7 bases. J gave up 5 bases and V 0 bases, and 9 bases lay outside the gene matches. Germline lookup yields CDR1 LGHNA and CDR2 YSLEER. The CDR3 has 16 amino acids. The CDR3 nucleotides read TGCGCCAGCAGCCAAGATTATCATGAGACAGGGTATGGCTACACCTTC. The encoded protein is CASSQDYHETGYGYTF.